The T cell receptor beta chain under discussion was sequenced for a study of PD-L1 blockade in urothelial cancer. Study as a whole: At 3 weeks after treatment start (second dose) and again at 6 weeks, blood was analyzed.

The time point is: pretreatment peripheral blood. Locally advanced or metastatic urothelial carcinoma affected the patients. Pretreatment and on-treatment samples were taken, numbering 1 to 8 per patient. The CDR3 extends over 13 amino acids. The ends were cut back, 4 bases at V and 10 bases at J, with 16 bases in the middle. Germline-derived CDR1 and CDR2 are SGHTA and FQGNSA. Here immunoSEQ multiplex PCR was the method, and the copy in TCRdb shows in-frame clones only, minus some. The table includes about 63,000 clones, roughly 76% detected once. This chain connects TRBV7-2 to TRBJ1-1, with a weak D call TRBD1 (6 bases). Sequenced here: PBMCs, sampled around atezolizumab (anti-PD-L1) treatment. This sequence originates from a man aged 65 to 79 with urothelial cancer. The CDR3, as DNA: TGTGCCAGCAGCTCTGGACAGCTCTTGAGAGCTTTCTTT. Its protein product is CASSSGQLLRAFF.